Listed here is a single T cell receptor (beta chain). These data come from a study of blood T cell repertoires in COVID-19. Germline assignment: CDR1 MDHEN and CDR2 SYDVKM. The CDR3 has 15 amino acids. V shed 5 bases and J shed 1 base, with 12 bases lying between them. Repertoires were generated with immunoSEQ multiplex PCR, while TCRdb's copy carries only in-frame clones and drops some. The table shows roughly 250,000 clones, with 80% to 90% occurring only once. The study recruited people aged roughly 18 to 100 years across 20 to 30 US areas. Cohort assignment relied on participant-reported clinical history.

This clonotype was sampled from a woman in her thirties or forties who had been exposed to COVID-19. Sequenced material: PBMCs or T cells enriched from blood (not recorded which). The chain combines TRBV28 with TRBJ2-1, with a weak D call TRBD1 (5 bases). CDR3: CASSTVDKSYNEQFF. CDR3 DNA: TGTGCCAGCAGTACCGTGGACAAGTCCTACAATGAGCAGTTCTTC.